The table lists the clone carrying this T cell receptor beta chain with a count of one. The antigen remains unidentified. The entry originates in a study of cytomegalovirus exposure and HLA in healthy donors. The PCR had 60 Vbeta and 13 Jbeta primers. Profiling relied on immunoSEQ multiplex PCR, and the TCRdb table lists in-frame clones only, not all of them. The sample has under 150,000 clones; 70% to 90% are singletons. Germline assignment: CDR1 LNHDA and CDR2 SQIVND (reference sequence). The CDR3 runs 14 residues. Trimming shortened V by 1 base and J by 6 bases, and 12 bases separated the two germline ends. General study points: Another analysis was done later, and it associated around 17,000 TCR beta sequences with HLA alleles at 0.05 false discovery rate.

The receptor's source is a woman between 35 and 50 years old in good health and CMV-seropositive. Material: PBMCs. This chain connects TRBV19 to TRBJ1-1; maybe TRBD1 (5 bases). Here the CDR3 reads CASSIAGGGAEAFF. The CDR3 DNA follows: TGTGCCAGTAGTATAGCTGGAGGAGGGGCTGAAGCTTTCTTT.